The source of this TCR beta chain is a study of T cell responses to AZD1222 COVID-19 vaccine. The protocol was immunoSEQ multiplex PCR, while the TCRdb copy is restricted to in-frame clones and leaves out a portion. The sample contains some 92,000 clones, approximately 88% of which appear only once. This sample comprised peripheral blood, obtained on day 0 of AZD1222 vaccination. The source is an adult in good health.

The CDR3 sequence: CASSLRSGQFLYNSPLHF. DNA of the CDR3: TGCGCCAGCAGCTTGCGGTCGGGACAGTTTCTCTATAATTCACCCCTCCACTTT. The gene calls are TRBV5-1 and TRBJ1-6; 7 nucleotides match TRBD1. With 1 base clipped from V and 3 bases from J, the junction kept 10 bases outside the gene matches. The CDR3 consists of 18 residues. Per the germline V gene, CDR1 is SGHRS and CDR2 is YFSETQ. Looking up the rest from reference TRBV5-1 and TRBJ1-6 gives the full variable domain: KAGVTQTPRYLIKTRGQQVTLSCSPISGHRSVSWYQQTPGQGLQFLFEYFSETQRNKGNFPGRFSGRQFSNSRSEMNVSTLELGDSALYLCASSLRSGQFLYNSPLHFGNGTRLTVT.